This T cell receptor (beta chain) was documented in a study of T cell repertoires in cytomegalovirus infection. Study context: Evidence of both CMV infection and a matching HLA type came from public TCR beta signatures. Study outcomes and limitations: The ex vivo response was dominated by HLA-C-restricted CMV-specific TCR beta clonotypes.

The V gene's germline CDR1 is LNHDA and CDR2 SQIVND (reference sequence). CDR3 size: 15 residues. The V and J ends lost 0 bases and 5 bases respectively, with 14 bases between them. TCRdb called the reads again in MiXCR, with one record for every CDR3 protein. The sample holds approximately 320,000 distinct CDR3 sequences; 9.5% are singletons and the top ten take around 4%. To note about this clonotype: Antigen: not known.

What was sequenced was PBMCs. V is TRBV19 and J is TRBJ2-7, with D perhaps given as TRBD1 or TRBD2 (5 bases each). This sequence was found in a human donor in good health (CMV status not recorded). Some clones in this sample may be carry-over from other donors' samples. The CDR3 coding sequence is TGTGCCAGTAGTATAGAAGAGGGGCGAAGGAACGAGCAGTACTTC. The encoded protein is CASSIEEGRRNEQYF.